Below, 32 T cell receptor beta chains from the same sample are listed, as sequenced in a study of Graves' ophthalmopathy and Graves' hyperthyroidism (dated by TCRdb to the late 2010s). The listed sequencing device is Illumina HiSeq 2000. For repertoire sequencing, TCR beta CDR3 regions were amplified from RNA transcripts. The first round of RT-PCR was done with HTBI primers and the Qiagen OneStep RT-PCR kit, and was followed by a second round of multiplex PCR, then size selection and purification. TCRdb trimmed public reads at Q25 via fastp, called clones via MiXCR and kept in-frame beta chains. All rows with the same CDR3 protein become a single entry with the most common DNA and genes. Recorded for this sample are more than 1,000,000 distinct CDR3 sequences; about 40% of them occurred a single time. Together, the top ten hold around 10% of the sample. Sequencing was done on a sample of peripheral blood or thyroid tissue (not recorded which). These TCRs come from an adult man with Graves' hyperthyroidism.

In its sample, this clonotype was seen many times. The chain is built from TRBV5-5 and TRBJ1-2; D is ambiguous. Between the trimmed V and J ends, which lost 0 bases and 8 bases, there was a span of 11 bases. This CDR3 spans 13 amino acids. Germline CDR1 reads SGHKS; CDR2 reads YYEKEE (reference sequence). This CDR3 reads CASSLGTDRGYTF. CDR3 DNA: TGTGCCAGCAGCTTGGGGACCGATCGGGGCTACACCTTC.

This rearrangement joins TRBV11-2 to TRBJ1-4, with TRBD1 as a possible D gene (5 bases). The CDR3 length is 14 residues. Germline V gene sequence: CDR1 SGHAT, CDR2 FQNNGV. Trimming removed 3 bases from V and 6 bases from J, with 11 bases in between. The CDR3 reads CASSLSGVYEKLFF. Here the CDR3 DNA reads TGTGCCAGCAGCTTGTCGGGGGTTTATGAAAAACTGTTTTTT.

The V gene is TRBV7-9, the J gene TRBJ1-2; D is perhaps TRBD1 (6 bases). V dropped 5 bases and J dropped 10 bases, with 11 bases sitting between them. There are 11 residues in the CDR3. The germline CDR1 and CDR2 sequences are SEHNR and FQNEAQ (reference sequence). This CDR3 reads CASSPGAAYTF. The CDR3 coding sequence is TGTGCCAGCAGCCCAGGGGCAGCCTACACCTTC. Variable domain in full (rest from reference TRBV7-9 and TRBJ1-2): DTGVSQNPRHKITKRGQNVTFRCDPISEHNRLYWYRQTLGQGPEFLTYFQNEAQLEKSRLLSDRFSAERPKGSFSTLEIQRTEQGDSAMYLCASSPGAAYTFGSGTRLTVV.

The chain uses TRBV20-1 and TRBJ1-1; D is ambiguous. The CDR3 loop spans 12 amino acids. Per germline, CDR1 DFQATT and CDR2 SNEGSKA (reference sequence). The V gene lost 4 bases and the J gene lost 4 bases, with 10 bases spanning the gap. This CDR3 reads CSATVDPTEAFF. The CDR3 DNA reads TGCAGTGCTACCGTGGATCCCACTGAAGCTTTCTTT.

In its sample, this clonotype was seen many times. This rearrangement joins TRBV7-2 to TRBJ1-4; D is unresolved. From germline, CDR1 is SGHTA and CDR2 FQGNSA. V lost 0 bases and J lost 5, with 10 bases in between. The CDR3 totals 15 residues. The CDR3 region is CASSLALGLNEKLFF. The CDR3 region has the DNA TGTGCCAGCAGCTTAGCGCTAGGACTAAATGAAAAACTGTTTTTT. The full variable domain, with the rest looked up from reference TRBV7-2 and TRBJ1-4, is GAGVSQSPSNKVTEKGKDVELRCDPISGHTALYWYRQSLGQGLEFLIYFQGNSAPDKSGLPSDRFSAERTGGSVSTLTIQRTQQEDSAVYLCASSLALGLNEKLFFGSGTQLSVL.

The CDR3 region is CATSRDGARNQPQHF. CDR3 nucleotides: TGTGCCACCAGCAGAGATGGGGCTCGGAATCAGCCCCAGCATTTT. V usage is TRBV15 and J usage is TRBJ1-5; perhaps TRBD1 as D (5 bases). This CDR3 is 15 amino acids long. Trimming removed 0 bases at V and 4 bases at J, with 10 bases between. Germline lookup yields CDR1 LNHNV and CDR2 YYDKDF (reference sequence).

The table lists this clonotype with a count of one. The V and J genes are TRBV6-5 and TRBJ2-7; TRBD2 matches 9 bases. The J call is uncertain, as TRBJ2-1 better fits the DNA end. The CDR3 loop spans 15 amino acids. Looked up from germline, CDR1 is MNHEY and CDR2 is SVGAGI. CDR3 coding DNA: TGTGCCAGCAGTTACCGTAGCGGGGGACCCTACGAGCAGTTCTTC. Protein: CASSYRSGGPYEQFF.

Concerning this clonotype: A read error may be the cause here, since a much bigger clone is one base away. CDR3 sequence: CASSMTVGYQPQYF. The CDR3 DNA follows: TGTGCCAGTAGTATGACTGTAGGGTATCAGCCCCAGTATTTT. The chain employs TRBV19 and TRBJ1-5, with D unresolved. The J call may be mistaken, given a closer DNA end match to TRBJ2-3. This CDR3 contains 14 residues. Germline CDR1 LNHDA, CDR2 SQIVND (reference sequence).

This sequence joins TRBV20-1 and TRBJ1-2; no firm D call. The germline V gene encodes CDR1 DFQATT and CDR2 SNEGSKA (reference sequence). V was pared by 5 bases and J by 4 bases, with 20 bases between. This CDR3 contains 15 residues. CDR3 sequence: CSASSGWRGGYGYTF. As DNA, the CDR3 is TGCAGTGCTTCCTCCGGCTGGCGGGGAGGCTATGGCTACACCTTC.

This clonotype was seen many times. The chain joins TRBV4-1 to TRBJ2-5; the D is unclear. This CDR3 is 12 amino acids long. Trimming removed 0 bases from V and 5 bases from J, with 4 bases in between. The germline CDR1 and CDR2 sequences are MGHRA and YSYEKL. CDR3 amino acids: CASSQDPETQYF. The CDR3 region has the DNA TGCGCCAGCAGCCAAGATCCGGAGACCCAGTACTTC.

CDR3 sequence reads: CASSPMRGKAEAFF. CDR3 DNA: TGTGCCAGCAGTCCCATGAGGGGAAAGGCTGAAGCTTTCTTT. The gene calls are TRBV12-3 or TRBV12-4 and TRBJ1-1; D is perhaps TRBD1 (5 bases). V was shortened by 5 bases and J by 6 bases, with 16 bases between the two germline ends. This CDR3 comprises 14 residues.

In regard to this clonotype: As the CDR3 is not closed by the conserved phenylalanine or tryptophan, this likely results from a read error. J is TRBJ1-2 and V is TRBV6-2 or TRBV6-3; D remains ambiguous. Germline V gene data show CDR1 as MNHEY and CDR2 as SVGEGT. The V and J ends lost 5 bases and 3 bases respectively, with 13 bases between them. The CDR3 sequence is 14 residues long. The CDR3 spells CASSRPTLDYGYTL. In DNA, the CDR3 is TGTGCCAGCAGTCGCCCAACGTTGGACTATGGCTACACCCTC.

This sequence joins TRBV10-3 and TRBJ2-7; TRBD1 aligns across 8 bases. The CDR3 spans 13 residues. Germline assignment: CDR1 ENHRY and CDR2 SYGVKD. V shed 7 bases and J 4 bases; nucleotides not matched to a gene: 6. The DNA for the CDR3 is TGTGCCATCAACCGGGACAGGCCGTACGAGCAGTACTTC. This codes for CAINRDRPYEQYF.

The rearrangement links TRBV18 to TRBJ1-6; no clear D. The CDR3 has 15 amino acids. Germline lookup yields CDR1 KGHSH and CDR2 LQKENI. The ends were cut back, 6 bases at V and 6 bases at J, with 15 bases in the middle. CDR3 bases: TGTGCCAGCTCCCGGTCCGAAGGAGGTAATTCACCCCTCCACTTT. It yields the protein CASSRSEGGNSPLHF.

Remarks on this clonotype: A much more abundant neighbour one base away suggests this may be a read error. The V and J genes are TRBV10-3 and TRBJ1-5; 8 nucleotides line up with TRBD1. Germline loops: CDR1 ENHRY, CDR2 SYGVKD. This CDR3 is built from 14 residues. V lost 11 bases and J lost 5; bases outside the gene matches: 11. The CDR3 region has the DNA TGTGCCGGCAGTACAGGGGGATGGGATCAGCCCCAGCATTTT. Its protein product is CAGSTGGWDQPQHF.

The gene calls are TRBV5-1 and TRBJ1-1, with 10 bases lining up with TRBD1. V shed 2 bases, J shed 5 bases, and the junction held 15 bases outside the gene matches. The CDR3 sequence is 18 residues long. CDR1 and CDR2 (germline): SGHRS, YFSETQ. DNA for the CDR3: TGCGCCAGCAGCTTTTTGTCTGCGACAGGGGGCCTAAGGACTGAAGCTTTCTTT. This translates into CASSFLSATGGLRTEAFF.

This chain connects TRBV4-3 to TRBJ1-6; a possible D gene is TRBD1 (6 bases). There are 15 residues in the CDR3. Trimming cost V 4 bases and J 10 bases, with 17 bases left between them. Germline V gene lookup returns CDR1 LGHNA and CDR2 YSLEER. The CDR3 coding sequence is TGCGCCAGCAGCCGAGATCGGGGGGCGGGATCACCCCTCCACTTT. It yields the protein CASSRDRGAGSPLHF.

The chain couples TRBV7-9 to TRBJ2-7, with 7 positions matching TRBD2. The germline V gene has CDR1 SEHNR and CDR2 FQNEAQ (reference sequence). The CDR3 loop spans 15 amino acids. J was trimmed by 2 bases and V by 5 bases; bases with no gene match: 9. CDR3 sequence reads: CASSPAGLRTYEQYF. CDR3 coding DNA: TGTGCCAGCAGCCCAGCGGGACTAAGAACCTACGAGCAGTACTTC. The full variable domain, in which reference TRBV7-9 and TRBJ2-7 provide the parts outside the CDR3, is DTGVSQNPRHKITKRGQNVTFRCDPISEHNRLYWYRQTLGQGPEFLTYFQNEAQLEKSRLLSDRFSAERPKGSFSTLEIQRTEQGDSAMYLCASSPAGLRTYEQYFGPGTRLTVT.

The table lists this clonotype with a few counts. CDR3: CASSYYPTGDGQSPLHF. DNA of the CDR3: TGTGCCAGCAGTTACTACCCGACAGGCGATGGGCAATCACCCCTCCACTTT. This chain connects TRBV6-6 to TRBJ1-6, with D possibly being TRBD1 (6 bases). Trimming cost V 1 base and J 10 bases, with 20 bases left between them. The CDR3 is made up of 17 amino acids. Germline V gene data show CDR1 as MNHNY and CDR2 as SVGAGI (reference sequence).

There are many counts of this clonotype. The chain employs TRBV12-3 or TRBV12-4 and TRBJ1-1; D uncertain. CDR3 length: 14 residues. V was shortened by 6 bases and J by 0 bases, with 11 bases between the two germline ends. DNA for the CDR3: TGTGCCAGCAGGGAAGAAGGCCTGAACACTGAAGCTTTCTTT. Translated, it gives CASREEGLNTEAFF.

Ten or more counts support this clonotype. This chain connects TRBV19 to TRBJ1-6; no clear D. V lost 0 bases and J lost 7, with 4 bases in between. The CDR3 has 13 residues. The V gene's germline CDR1 is LNHDA and CDR2 SQIVND (reference sequence). For the CDR3, the DNA is TGTGCCAGTAGTATAGACGGAAATTCACCCCTCCACTTT. Translation gives CASSIDGNSPLHF.

This clonotype was recorded many times. This chain joins TRBV7-8 and TRBJ1-1, with a weak D call TRBD1 (5 bases). The V end lost 4 bases, the J end lost 0 bases, and 9 bases lay between the germline ends. The CDR3 has 14 amino acids. Germline V gene data show CDR1 as SGHVS and CDR2 as FQNEAQ. The CDR3 DNA reads TGTGCCAGCAGCTACGGGACCTTGAACACTGAAGCTTTCTTT. Translated: CASSYGTLNTEAFF. The full variable domain, its missing parts supplied by reference TRBV7-8 and TRBJ1-1, is GAGVSQSPRYKVAKRGQDVALRCDPISGHVSLFWYQQALGQGPEFLTYFQNEAQLDKSGLPSDRFFAERPEGSVSTLKIQRTQQEDSAVYLCASSYGTLNTEAFFGQGTRLTVV.

The chain carries TRBV10-3 and TRBJ2-7, with D tentatively TRBD2 (6 bases). V was pared by 6 bases and J by 3 bases, with 12 bases between. CDR3 length: 13 amino acids. Per the germline V gene, CDR1 is ENHRY and CDR2 is SYGVKD. The CDR3 region is CAIRGGAGYEQYF. In DNA form, the CDR3 reads TGTGCCATCAGAGGCGGGGCCGGCTACGAGCAGTACTTC.

About this clonotype itself: Being one base from a much bigger clone, this may be a read error. The chain employs TRBV10-2 and TRBJ1-5; 10 nucleotides line up with TRBD1. The CDR3 spans 15 residues. Germline V gene data show CDR1 as WSHSY and CDR2 as SAAADI. The CDR3 nucleotides read TGTGCCAGCACCCTAGACAGGGGGCTGGTTCAGCCCCAGCATTTT. It codes for CASTLDRGLVQPQHF.

This chain uses TRBV11-3 with TRBJ2-5; 8 bases map to TRBD2. The CDR3 contains 16 residues. Germline V gene data show CDR1 as SGHNT and CDR2 as YENEEA. The ends lost 3 bases at V and 4 bases at J; junction bases unmatched: 10. The CDR3 region is CASSFGVAGPSETQYF. Written as DNA, the CDR3 is TGTGCCAGCAGCTTTGGAGTAGCGGGACCCTCAGAGACCCAGTACTTC.

This clonotype was counted many times. The CDR3: CASSPPHSGANVLTF. For the CDR3, the DNA is TGTGCCAGCAGCCCACCGCACTCTGGGGCCAACGTCCTGACTTTC. This sequence joins TRBV7-9 and TRBJ2-6; D unresolved. Trimming left V 5 bases short and J 0 bases short, with 8 bases between. CDR1 and CDR2 (germline): SEHNR, FQNEAQ (reference sequence). CDR3 length: 15 residues.

This clonotype was seen repeatedly, ten times or more. The chain links TRBV20-1 to TRBJ2-5; D ambiguous. The germline V and J ends were trimmed by 6 bases and 3 bases, with 17 bases remaining between them. There are 14 residues in the CDR3. Germline V lookup: CDR1 DFQATT, CDR2 SNEGSKA (reference sequence). CDR3 bases: TGCAGTGCCCCCGTAAATCACCGAAAAGAGACCCAGTACTTC. Protein sequence: CSAPVNHRKETQYF.

This clonotype was seen at least ten times. V is TRBV25-1 and J is TRBJ2-5; 7 bases match TRBD1. Germline V gene lookup returns CDR1 MGHDK and CDR2 SYGVNS. The CDR3 loop spans 15 amino acids. J was trimmed by 5 bases and V by 1 base; bases with no gene match: 7. CDR3 DNA: TGTGCCAGCAGTGAATGGGACAGACAAGGGGAGACCCAGTACTTC. This encodes CASSEWDRQGETQYF.

At least ten counts were recorded for this clonotype. The chain employs TRBV24-1 and TRBJ1-5, with a weak D call TRBD1 (6 bases). The CDR3 runs 15 residues. Germline CDR1 is KGHDR and CDR2 is SFDVKD. With 0 bases removed from V and 5 bases from J, the gap between germline ends came to 10 bases. CDR3 nucleotides: TGTGCCACCAGTGATTTGGGGGGGGCTCATCAGCCCCAGCATTTT. It translates to CATSDLGGAHQPQHF.

This sequence joins TRBV14 and TRBJ1-2; a possible D gene is TRBD1 (5 bases). The CDR3 has 13 amino acids. The V end lost 5 bases, the J end lost 6 bases, and 13 bases lay between the germline ends. Germline V CDR1 and CDR2: SGHDN, FVKESK. This CDR3 is CASSLIGADGYTF. CDR3 DNA: TGTGCCAGCAGCTTAATCGGGGCGGATGGCTACACCTTC.

The chain uses TRBV7-7 and TRBJ2-7; 9 bases are shared with TRBD1. V was clipped by 5 bases and J by 7 bases; unmatched bases: 9. The CDR3 length is 14 residues. Germline V lookup: CDR1 SSHAT, CDR2 FNYEAQ (reference sequence). CDR3 coding DNA: TGTGCCAGCAGCACAGGGACAGGGCATTGGGAGCAGTACTTC. Translating gives CASSTGTGHWEQYF.

This chain joins TRBV10-2 and TRBJ2-5, with unresolved D. Germline CDR1 WSHSY, CDR2 SAAADI. V lost 2 bases and J 7 bases, leaving 14 bases between the germline ends. The CDR3 has 14 amino acids. The CDR3 loop reads CASSEPSGPGTQYF. The CDR3 nucleotides read TGCGCCAGCAGTGAGCCATCCGGTCCGGGGACCCAGTACTTC.